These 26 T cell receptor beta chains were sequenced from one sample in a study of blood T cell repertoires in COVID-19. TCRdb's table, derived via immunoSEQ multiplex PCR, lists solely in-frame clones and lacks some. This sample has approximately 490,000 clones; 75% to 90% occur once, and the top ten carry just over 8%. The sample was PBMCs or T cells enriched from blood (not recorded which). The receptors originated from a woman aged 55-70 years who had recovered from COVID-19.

CDR3 in amino acids: CSASDRGRTDSYEQYF. The DNA of the CDR3 is TGCAGTGCTAGTGACAGGGGGCGAACTGACTCCTACGAGCAGTACTTC. V is TRBV20-1 and J is TRBJ2-7; 10 bases align to TRBD1. The germline gives CDR1 DFQATT, CDR2 SNEGSKA (reference sequence). Unmatched junction bases numbered 8, after V lost 3 bases and J lost 0 bases. This CDR3 spans 16 amino acids.

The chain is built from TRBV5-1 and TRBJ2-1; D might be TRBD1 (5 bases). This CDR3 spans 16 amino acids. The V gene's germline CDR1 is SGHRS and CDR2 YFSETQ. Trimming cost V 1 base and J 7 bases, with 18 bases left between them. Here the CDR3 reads CASSLYAGPLRNEQFF. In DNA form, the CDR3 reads TGCGCCAGCAGCTTGTATGCAGGGCCTCTTCGGAATGAGCAGTTCTTC. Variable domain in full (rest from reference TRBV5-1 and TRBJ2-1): KAGVTQTPRYLIKTRGQQVTLSCSPISGHRSVSWYQQTPGQGLQFLFEYFSETQRNKGNFPGRFSGRQFSNSRSEMNVSTLELGDSALYLCASSLYAGPLRNEQFFGPGTRLTVL.

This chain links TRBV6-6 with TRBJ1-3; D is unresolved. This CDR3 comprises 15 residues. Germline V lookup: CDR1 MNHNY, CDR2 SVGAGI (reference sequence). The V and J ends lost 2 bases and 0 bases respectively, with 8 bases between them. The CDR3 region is CASSYGQASGNTIYF. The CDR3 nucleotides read TGTGCCAGCAGTTACGGTCAGGCCTCTGGAAACACCATATATTTT.

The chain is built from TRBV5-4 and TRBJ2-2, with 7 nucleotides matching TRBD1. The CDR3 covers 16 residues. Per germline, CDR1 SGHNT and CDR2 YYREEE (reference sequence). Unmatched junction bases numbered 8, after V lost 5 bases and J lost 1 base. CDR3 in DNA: TGTGCCAGCAGTCGGGACAGCCGAAGGAACACCGGGGAGCTGTTTTTT. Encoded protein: CASSRDSRRNTGELFF.

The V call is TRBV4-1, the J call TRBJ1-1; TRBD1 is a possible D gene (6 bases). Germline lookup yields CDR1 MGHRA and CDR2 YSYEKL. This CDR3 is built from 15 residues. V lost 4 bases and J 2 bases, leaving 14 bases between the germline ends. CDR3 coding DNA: TGCGCCAGCAGCCCAGGGGCAGGCTCTAACACTGAAGCTTTCTTT. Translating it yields CASSPGAGSNTEAFF.

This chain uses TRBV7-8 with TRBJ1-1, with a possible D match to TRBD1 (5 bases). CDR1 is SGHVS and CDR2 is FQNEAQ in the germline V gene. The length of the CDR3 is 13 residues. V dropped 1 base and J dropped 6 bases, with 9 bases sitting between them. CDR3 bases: TGTGCCAGCAGCTTAGGGGGGGGTCCTGAAGCTTTCTTT. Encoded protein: CASSLGGGPEAFF.

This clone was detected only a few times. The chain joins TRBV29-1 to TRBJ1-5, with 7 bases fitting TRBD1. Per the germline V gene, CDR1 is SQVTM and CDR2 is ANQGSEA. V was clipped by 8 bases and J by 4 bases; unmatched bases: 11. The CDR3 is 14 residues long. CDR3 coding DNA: TGCAGCATTGCCGCAGGGACAGCGAATCAGCCCCAGCATTTT. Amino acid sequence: CSIAAGTANQPQHF. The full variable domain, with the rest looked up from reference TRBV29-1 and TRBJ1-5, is SAVISQKPSRDICQRGTSLTIQCQVDSQVTMMFWYRQQPGQSLTLIATANQGSEATYESGFVIDKFPISRPNLTFSTLTVSNMSPEDSSIYLCSIAAGTANQPQHFGDGTRLSIL.

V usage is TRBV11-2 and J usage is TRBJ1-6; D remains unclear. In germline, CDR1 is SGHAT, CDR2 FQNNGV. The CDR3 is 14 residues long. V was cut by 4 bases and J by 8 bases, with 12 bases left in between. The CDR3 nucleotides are TGTGCCAGCAGCTCGTCCAGGAAGCATTCACCCCTCCACTTT. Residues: CASSSSRKHSPLHF.

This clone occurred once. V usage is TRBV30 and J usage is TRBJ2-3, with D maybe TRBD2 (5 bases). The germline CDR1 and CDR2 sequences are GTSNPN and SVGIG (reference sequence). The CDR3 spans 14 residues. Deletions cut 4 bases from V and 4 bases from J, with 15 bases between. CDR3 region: CAWNAGIGADTQYF. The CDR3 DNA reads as TGTGCCTGGAATGCGGGCATAGGCGCAGATACGCAGTATTTT.

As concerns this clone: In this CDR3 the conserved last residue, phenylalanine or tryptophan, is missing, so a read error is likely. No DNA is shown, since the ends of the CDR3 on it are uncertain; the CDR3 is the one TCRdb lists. The CDR3 loop reads CASSSHGQRGKVQV. This rearrangement joins TRBV28 to TRBJ1-2; the table's D call TRBD1 went unverified against the DNA. Germline values: CDR1 MDHEN, CDR2 SYDVKM. The CDR3 is 14 residues long, ends included.

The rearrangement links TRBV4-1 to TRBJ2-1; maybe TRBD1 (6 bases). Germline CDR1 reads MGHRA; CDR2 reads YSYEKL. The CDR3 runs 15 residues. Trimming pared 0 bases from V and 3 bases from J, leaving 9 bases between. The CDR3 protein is CASSQEGADYNEQFF. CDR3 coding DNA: TGCGCCAGCAGCCAAGAGGGGGCAGACTACAATGAGCAGTTCTTC.

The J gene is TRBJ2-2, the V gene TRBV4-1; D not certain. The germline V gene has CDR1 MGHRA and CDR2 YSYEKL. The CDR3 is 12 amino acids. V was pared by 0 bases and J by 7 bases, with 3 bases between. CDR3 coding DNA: TGCGCCAGCAGCCAAGATAGCGGGGAGCTGTTTTTT. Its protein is CASSQDSGELFF.

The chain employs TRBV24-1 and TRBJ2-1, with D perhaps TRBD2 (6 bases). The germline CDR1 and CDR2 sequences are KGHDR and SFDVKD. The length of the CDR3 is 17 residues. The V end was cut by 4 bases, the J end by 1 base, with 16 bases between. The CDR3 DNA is TGTGCCACCAGTGAGCCTCGGACTACCGCTTCCTACAATGAGCAGTTCTTC. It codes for CATSEPRTTASYNEQFF.

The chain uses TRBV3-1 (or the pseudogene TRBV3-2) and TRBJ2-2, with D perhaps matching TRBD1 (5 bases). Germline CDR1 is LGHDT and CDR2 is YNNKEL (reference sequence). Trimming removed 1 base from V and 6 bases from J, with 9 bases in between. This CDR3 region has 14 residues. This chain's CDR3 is CASSQGGWAGELFF. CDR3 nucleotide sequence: TGTGCCAGCAGCCAAGGGGGCTGGGCCGGGGAGCTGTTTTTT.

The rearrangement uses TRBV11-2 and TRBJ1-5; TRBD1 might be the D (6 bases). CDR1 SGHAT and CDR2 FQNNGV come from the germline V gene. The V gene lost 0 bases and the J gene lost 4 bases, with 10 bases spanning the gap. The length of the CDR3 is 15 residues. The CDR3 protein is CASSLDEGVNQPQHF. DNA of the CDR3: TGTGCCAGCAGCTTAGATGAGGGGGTAAATCAGCCCCAGCATTTT.

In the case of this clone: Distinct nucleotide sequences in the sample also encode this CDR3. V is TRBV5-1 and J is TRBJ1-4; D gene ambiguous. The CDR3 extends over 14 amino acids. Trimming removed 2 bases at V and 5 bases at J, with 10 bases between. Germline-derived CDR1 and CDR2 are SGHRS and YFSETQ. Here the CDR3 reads CASSLGGLNEKLFF. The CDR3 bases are TGCGCCAGCAGCTTAGGAGGTCTCAATGAAAAACTGTTTTTT.

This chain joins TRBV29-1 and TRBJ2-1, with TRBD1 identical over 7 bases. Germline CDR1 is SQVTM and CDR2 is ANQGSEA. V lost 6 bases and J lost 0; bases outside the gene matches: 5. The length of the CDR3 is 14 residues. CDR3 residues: CSVKGAGSYNEQFF. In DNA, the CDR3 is TGCAGCGTCAAGGGGGCAGGCTCCTACAATGAGCAGTTCTTC.

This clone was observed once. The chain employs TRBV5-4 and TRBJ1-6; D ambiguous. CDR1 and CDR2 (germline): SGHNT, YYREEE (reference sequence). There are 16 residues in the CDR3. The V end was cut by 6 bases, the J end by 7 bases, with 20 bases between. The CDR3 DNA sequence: TGTGCCAGCACCAATGGAGGCGCTGGTGCCAATTCACCCCTCCACTTT. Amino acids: CASTNGGAGANSPLHF.

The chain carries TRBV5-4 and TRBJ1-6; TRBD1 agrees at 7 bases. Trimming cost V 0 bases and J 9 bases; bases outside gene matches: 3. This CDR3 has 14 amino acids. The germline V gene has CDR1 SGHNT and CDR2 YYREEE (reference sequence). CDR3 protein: CASSLDRGFSPLHF. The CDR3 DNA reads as TGTGCCAGCAGCTTGGACAGGGGTTTTTCACCCCTCCACTTT.

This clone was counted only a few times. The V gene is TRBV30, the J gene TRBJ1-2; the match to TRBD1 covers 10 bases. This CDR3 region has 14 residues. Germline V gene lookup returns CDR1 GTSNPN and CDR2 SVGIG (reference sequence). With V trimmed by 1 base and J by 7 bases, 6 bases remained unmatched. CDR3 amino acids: CAWSADRGLGGYTF. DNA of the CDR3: TGTGCCTGGAGTGCAGACAGGGGGCTTGGTGGCTACACCTTC. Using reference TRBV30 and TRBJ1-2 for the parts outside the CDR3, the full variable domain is SQTIHQWPATLVQPVGSPLSLECTVEGTSNPNLYWYRQAAGRGLQLLFYSVGIGQISSEVPQNLSASRPQDRQFILSSKKLLLSDSGFYLCAWSADRGLGGYTFGSGTRLTVV.

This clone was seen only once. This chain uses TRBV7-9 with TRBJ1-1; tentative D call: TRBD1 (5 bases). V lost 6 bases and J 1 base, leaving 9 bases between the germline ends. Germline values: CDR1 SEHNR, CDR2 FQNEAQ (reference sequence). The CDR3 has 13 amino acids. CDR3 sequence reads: CASSKQENTEAFF. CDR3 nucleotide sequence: TGTGCCAGCAGTAAACAGGAGAACACTGAAGCTTTCTTT.

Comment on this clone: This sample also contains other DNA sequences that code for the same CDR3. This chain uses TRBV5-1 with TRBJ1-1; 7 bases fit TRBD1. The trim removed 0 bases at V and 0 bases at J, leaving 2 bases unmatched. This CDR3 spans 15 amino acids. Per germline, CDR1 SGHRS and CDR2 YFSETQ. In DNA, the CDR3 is TGCGCCAGCAGCTTGGGGGGGACAGTGAACACTGAAGCTTTCTTT. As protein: CASSLGGTVNTEAFF.

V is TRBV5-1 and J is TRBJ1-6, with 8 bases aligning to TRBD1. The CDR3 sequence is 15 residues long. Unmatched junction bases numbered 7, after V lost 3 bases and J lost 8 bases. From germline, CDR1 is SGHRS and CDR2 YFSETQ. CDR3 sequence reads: CASSYADRGDSPLHF. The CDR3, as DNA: TGCGCCAGCAGCTACGCAGACAGGGGAGATTCACCCCTCCACTTT. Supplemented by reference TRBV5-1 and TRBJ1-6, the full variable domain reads KAGVTQTPRYLIKTRGQQVTLSCSPISGHRSVSWYQQTPGQGLQFLFEYFSETQRNKGNFPGRFSGRQFSNSRSEMNVSTLELGDSALYLCASSYADRGDSPLHFGNGTRLTVT.

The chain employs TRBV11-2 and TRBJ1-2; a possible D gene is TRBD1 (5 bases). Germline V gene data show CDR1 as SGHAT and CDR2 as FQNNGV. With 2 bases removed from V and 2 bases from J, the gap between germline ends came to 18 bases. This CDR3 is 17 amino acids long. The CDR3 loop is CASSLTGSPFSNYGYTF. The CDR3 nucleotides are TGTGCCAGCAGCTTAACAGGCTCCCCCTTTTCGAACTATGGCTACACCTTC.

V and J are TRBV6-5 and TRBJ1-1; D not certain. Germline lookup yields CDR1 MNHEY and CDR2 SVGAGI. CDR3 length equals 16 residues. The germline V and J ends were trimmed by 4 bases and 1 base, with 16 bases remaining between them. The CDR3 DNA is TGTGCCAGCAGTTCAAGACCCGGTGGGCGGAACACTGAAGCTTTCTTT. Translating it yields CASSSRPGGRNTEAFF.

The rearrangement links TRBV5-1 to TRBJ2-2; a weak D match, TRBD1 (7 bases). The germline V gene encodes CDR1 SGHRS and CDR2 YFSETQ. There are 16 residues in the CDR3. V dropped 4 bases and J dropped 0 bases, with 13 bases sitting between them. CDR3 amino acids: CASSPGGTANTGELFF. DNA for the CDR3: TGCGCCAGCAGCCCGGGCGGGACAGCGAACACCGGGGAGCTGTTTTTT.